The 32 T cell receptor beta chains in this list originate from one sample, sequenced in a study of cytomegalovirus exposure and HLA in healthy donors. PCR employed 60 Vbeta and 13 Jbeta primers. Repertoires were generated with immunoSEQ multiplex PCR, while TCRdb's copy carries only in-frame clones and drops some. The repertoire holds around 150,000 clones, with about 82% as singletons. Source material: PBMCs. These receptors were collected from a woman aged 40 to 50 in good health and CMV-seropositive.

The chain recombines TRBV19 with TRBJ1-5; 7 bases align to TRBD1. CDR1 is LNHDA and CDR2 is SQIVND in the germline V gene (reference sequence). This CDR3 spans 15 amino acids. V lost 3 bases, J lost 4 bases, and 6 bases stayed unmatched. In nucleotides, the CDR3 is TGTGCCAGTAGTATTGGAGGGGGCTCGAATCAGCCCCAGCATTTT. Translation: CASSIGGGSNQPQHF.

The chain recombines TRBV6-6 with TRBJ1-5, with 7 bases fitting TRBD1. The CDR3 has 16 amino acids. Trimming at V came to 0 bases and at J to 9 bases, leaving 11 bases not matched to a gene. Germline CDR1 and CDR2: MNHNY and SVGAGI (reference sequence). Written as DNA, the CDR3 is TGTGCCAGCAGTTACTCCCCAGACAGGGTAGTTCCGCCCCAGCATTTT. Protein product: CASSYSPDRVVPPQHF.

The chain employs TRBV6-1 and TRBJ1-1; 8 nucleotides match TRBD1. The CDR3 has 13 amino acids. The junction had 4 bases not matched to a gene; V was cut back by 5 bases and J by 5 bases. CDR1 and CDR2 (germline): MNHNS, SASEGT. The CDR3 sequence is CASSRTGRTEAFF. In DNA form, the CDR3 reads TGTGCCAGCAGTCGGACAGGGCGGACTGAAGCTTTCTTT.

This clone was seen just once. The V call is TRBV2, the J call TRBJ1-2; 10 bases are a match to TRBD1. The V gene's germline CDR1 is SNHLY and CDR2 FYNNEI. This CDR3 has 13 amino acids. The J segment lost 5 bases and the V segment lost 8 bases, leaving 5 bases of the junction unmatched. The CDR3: CASSTGGLYGYTF. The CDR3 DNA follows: TGTGCCAGCTCGACAGGGGGCTTGTATGGCTACACCTTC.

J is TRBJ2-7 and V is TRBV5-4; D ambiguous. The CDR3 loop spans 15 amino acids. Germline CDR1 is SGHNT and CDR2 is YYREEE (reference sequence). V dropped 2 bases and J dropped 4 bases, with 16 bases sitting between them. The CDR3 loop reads CASSLGVASVYEQYF. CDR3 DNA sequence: TGTGCCAGCAGCTTAGGAGTAGCTTCAGTTTACGAGCAGTACTTC.

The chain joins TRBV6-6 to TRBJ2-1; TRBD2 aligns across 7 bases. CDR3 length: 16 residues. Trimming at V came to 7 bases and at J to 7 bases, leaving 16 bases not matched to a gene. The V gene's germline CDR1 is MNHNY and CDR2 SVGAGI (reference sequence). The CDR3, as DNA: TGTGCCAGCACCCCCAGGGAGGGTGACAGAGGGAATGAGCAGTTCTTC. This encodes CASTPREGDRGNEQFF.

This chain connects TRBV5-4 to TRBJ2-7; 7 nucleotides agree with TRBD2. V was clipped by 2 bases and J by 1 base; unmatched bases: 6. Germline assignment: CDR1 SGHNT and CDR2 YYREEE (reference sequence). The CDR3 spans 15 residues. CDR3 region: CASSFGGGTSYEQYF. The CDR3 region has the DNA TGTGCCAGCAGCTTTGGCGGGGGAACGTCCTACGAGCAGTACTTC.

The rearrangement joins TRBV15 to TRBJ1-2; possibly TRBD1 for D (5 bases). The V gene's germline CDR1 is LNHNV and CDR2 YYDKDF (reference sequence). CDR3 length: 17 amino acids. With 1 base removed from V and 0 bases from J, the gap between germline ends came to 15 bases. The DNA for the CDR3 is TGTGCCACCAGCAGAGGGTCCGGGGGGGGAACTAACTATGGCTACACCTTC. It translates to CATSRGSGGGTNYGYTF.

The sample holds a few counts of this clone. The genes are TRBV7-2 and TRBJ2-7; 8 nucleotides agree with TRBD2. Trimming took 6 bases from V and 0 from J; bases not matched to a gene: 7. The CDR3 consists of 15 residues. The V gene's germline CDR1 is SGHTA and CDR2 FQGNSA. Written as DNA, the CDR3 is TGTGCCAGCAGTTCACTAGCGGAGAGCTCCTACGAGCAGTACTTC. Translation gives CASSSLAESSYEQYF.

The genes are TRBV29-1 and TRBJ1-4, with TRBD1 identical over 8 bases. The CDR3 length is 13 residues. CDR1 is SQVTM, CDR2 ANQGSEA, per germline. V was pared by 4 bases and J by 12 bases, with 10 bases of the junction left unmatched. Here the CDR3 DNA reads TGCAGCGTTGGGACAGGGAAGTCTCTGGAACTGTTTTTT. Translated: CSVGTGKSLELFF.

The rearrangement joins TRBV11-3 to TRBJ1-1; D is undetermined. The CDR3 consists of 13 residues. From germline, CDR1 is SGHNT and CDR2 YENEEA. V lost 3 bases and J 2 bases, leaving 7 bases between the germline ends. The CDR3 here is CASSFGQNTEAFF. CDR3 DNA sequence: TGTGCCAGCAGCTTTGGGCAAAACACTGAAGCTTTCTTT.

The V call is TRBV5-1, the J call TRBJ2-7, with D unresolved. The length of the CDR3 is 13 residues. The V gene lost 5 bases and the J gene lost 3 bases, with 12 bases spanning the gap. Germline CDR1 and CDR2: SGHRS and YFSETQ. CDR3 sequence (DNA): TGCGCCAGCAGATTCCAGACTGGCTACGAGCAGTACTTC. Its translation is CASRFQTGYEQYF. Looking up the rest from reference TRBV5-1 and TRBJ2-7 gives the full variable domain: KAGVTQTPRYLIKTRGQQVTLSCSPISGHRSVSWYQQTPGQGLQFLFEYFSETQRNKGNFPGRFSGRQFSNSRSEMNVSTLELGDSALYLCASRFQTGYEQYFGPGTRLTVT.

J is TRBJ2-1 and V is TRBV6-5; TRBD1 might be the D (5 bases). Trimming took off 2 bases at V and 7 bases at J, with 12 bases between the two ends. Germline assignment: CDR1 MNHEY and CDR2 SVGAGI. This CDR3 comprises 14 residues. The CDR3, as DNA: TGTGCCAGCAGTTACCGGCAGGGTCGGAATGAGCAGTTCTTC. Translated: CASSYRQGRNEQFF.

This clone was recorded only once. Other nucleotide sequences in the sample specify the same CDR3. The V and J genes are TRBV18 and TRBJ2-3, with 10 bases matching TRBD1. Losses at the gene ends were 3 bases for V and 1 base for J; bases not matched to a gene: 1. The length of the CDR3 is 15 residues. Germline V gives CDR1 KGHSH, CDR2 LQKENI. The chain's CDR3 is CASSPGTGGTDTQYF. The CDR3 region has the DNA TGTGCCAGCTCACCCGGGACAGGGGGCACAGATACGCAGTATTTT.

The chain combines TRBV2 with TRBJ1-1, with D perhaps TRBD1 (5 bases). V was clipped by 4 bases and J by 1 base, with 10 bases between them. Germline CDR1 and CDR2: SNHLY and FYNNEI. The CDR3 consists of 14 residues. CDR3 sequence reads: CASSVRGSNTEAFF. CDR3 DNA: TGTGCCAGCAGTGTTCGGGGGTCGAACACTGAAGCTTTCTTT.

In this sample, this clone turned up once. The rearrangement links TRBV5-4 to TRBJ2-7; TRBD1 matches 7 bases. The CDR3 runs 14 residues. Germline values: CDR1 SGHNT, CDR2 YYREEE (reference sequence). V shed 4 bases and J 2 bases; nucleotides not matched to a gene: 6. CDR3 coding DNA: TGTGCCAGCAGCCCCGCACAGGGGACCTACGAGCAGTACTTC. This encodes CASSPAQGTYEQYF.

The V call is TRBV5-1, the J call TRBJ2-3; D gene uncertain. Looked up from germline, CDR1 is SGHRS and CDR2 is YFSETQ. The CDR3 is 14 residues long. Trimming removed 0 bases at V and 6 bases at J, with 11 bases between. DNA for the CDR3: TGCGCCAGCAGCTTGGGGCATCAATCGGATACGCAGTATTTT. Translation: CASSLGHQSDTQYF.

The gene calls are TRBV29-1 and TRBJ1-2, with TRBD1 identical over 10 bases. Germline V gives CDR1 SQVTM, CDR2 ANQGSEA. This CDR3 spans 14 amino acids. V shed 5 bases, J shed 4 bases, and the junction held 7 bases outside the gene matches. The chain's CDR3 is CSVRTGGKGYGYTF. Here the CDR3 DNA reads TGCAGCGTTCGGACAGGGGGAAAAGGCTATGGCTACACCTTC. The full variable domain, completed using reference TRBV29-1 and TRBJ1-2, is SAVISQKPSRDICQRGTSLTIQCQVDSQVTMMFWYRQQPGQSLTLIATANQGSEATYESGFVIDKFPISRPNLTFSTLTVSNMSPEDSSIYLCSVRTGGKGYGYTFGSGTRLTVV.

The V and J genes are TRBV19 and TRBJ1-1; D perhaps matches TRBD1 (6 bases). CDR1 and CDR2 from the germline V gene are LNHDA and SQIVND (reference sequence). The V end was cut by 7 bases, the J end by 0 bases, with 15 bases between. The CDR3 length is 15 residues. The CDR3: CASKGVNLMNTEAFF. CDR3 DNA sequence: TGTGCCAGTAAGGGGGTCAACCTCATGAACACTGAAGCTTTCTTT.

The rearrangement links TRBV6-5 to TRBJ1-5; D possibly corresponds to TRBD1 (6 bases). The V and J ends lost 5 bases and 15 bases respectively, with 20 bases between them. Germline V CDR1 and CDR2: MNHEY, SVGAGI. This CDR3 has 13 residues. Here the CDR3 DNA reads TGTGCCAGCAGTACCGGGGCCGAGGGGGGGAGGCATTTT. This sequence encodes CASSTGAEGGRHF.

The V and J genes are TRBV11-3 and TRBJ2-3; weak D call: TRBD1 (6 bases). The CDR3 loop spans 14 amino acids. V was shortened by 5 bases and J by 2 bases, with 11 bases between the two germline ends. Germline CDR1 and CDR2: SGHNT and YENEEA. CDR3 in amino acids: CASSVRGNTDTQYF. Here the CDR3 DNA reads TGTGCCAGCAGCGTCAGGGGAAACACAGATACGCAGTATTTT. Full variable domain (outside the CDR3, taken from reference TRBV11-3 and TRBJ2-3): EAGVVQSPRYKIIEKKQPVAFWCNPISGHNTLYWYLQNLGQGPELLIRYENEEAVDDSQLPKDRFSAERLKGVDSTLKIQPAELGDSAVYLCASSVRGNTDTQYFGPGTRLTVL.

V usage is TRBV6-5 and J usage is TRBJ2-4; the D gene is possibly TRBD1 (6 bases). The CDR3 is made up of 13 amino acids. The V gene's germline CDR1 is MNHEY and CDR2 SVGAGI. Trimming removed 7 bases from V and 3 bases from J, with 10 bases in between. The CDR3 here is CASKGTIKNIQYF. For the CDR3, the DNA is TGTGCCAGCAAGGGGACAATCAAAAACATTCAGTACTTC.

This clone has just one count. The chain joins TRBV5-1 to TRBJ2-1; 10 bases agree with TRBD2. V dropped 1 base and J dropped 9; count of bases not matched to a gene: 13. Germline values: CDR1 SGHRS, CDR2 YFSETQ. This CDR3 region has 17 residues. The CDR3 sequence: CASSLLLPSGGSGEQFF. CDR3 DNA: TGCGCCAGCAGCTTGCTTCTTCCTAGCGGGGGTTCGGGTGAGCAGTTCTTC.

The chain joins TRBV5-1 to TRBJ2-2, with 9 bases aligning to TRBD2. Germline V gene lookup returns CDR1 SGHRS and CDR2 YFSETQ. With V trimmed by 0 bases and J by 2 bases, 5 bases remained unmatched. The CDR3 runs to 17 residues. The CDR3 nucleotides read TGCGCCAGCAGCTTGGTTAGCGGGGGAACTAACACCGGGGAGCTGTTTTTT. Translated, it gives CASSLVSGGTNTGELFF.

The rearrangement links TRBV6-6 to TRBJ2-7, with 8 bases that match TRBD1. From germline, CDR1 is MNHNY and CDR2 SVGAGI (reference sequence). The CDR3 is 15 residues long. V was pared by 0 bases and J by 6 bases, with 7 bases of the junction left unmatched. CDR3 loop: CASSYSSRGRLEQYF. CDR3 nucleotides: TGTGCCAGCAGTTACTCATCCAGGGGGCGCCTCGAGCAGTACTTC.

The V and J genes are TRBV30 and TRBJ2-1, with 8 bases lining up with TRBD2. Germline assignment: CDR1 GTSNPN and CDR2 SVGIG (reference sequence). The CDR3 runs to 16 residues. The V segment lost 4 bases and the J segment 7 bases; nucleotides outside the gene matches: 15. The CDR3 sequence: CAWTRATSGPINEQFF. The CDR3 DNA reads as TGTGCCTGGACACGGGCAACTAGCGGCCCAATAAATGAGCAGTTCTTC.

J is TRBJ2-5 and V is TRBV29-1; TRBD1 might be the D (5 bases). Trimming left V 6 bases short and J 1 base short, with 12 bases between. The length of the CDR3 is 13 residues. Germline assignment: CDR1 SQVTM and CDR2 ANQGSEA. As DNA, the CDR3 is TGCAGCGTGATCAGGGATTTCCAAGAGACCCAGTACTTC. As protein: CSVIRDFQETQYF. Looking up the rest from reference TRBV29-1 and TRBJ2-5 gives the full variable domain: SAVISQKPSRDICQRGTSLTIQCQVDSQVTMMFWYRQQPGQSLTLIATANQGSEATYESGFVIDKFPISRPNLTFSTLTVSNMSPEDSSIYLCSVIRDFQETQYFGPGTRLLVL.

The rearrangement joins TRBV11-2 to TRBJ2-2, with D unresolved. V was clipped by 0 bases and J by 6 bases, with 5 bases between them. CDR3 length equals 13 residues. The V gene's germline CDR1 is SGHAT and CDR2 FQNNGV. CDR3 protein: CASSLESSGELFF. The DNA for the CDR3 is TGTGCCAGCAGCTTAGAGTCGTCCGGGGAGCTGTTTTTT.

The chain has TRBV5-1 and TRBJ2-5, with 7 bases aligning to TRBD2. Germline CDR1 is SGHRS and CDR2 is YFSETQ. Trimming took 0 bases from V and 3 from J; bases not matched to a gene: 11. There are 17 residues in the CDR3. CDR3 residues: CASSLGPAGSWEETQYF. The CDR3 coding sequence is TGCGCCAGCAGCTTGGGTCCAGCGGGATCCTGGGAAGAGACCCAGTACTTC.

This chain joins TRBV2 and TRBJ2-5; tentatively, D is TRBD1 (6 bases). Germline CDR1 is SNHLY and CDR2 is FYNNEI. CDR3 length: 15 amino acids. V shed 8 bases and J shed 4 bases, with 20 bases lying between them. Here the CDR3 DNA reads TGTGCCAGCCAGAAAGGGACACTCCCTGGAGAGACCCAGTACTTC. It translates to CASQKGTLPGETQYF.

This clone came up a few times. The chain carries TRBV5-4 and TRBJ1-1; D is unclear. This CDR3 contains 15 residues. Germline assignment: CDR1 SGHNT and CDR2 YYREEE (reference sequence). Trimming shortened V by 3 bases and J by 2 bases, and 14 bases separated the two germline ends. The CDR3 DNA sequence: TGTGCCAGCAGCTCAGCCCGAGGGCTTAACACTGAAGCTTTCTTT. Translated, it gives CASSSARGLNTEAFF. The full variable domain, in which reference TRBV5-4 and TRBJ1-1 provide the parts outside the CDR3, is ETGVTQSPTHLIKTRGQQVTLRCSSQSGHNTVSWYQQALGQGPQFIFQYYREEENGRGNFPPRFSGLQFPNYSSELNVNALELDDSALYLCASSSARGLNTEAFFGQGTRLTVV.

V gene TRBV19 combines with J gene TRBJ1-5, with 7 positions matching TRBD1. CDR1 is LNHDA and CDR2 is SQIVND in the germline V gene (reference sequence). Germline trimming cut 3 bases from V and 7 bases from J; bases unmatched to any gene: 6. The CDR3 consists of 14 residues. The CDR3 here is CASSIQGGGQPQHF. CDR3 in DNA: TGTGCCAGTAGTATTCAGGGGGGTGGCCAGCCCCAGCATTTT.